This T cell receptor beta chain was captured in a study of OX40 agonist ivuxolimab in advanced cancers. Here immunoSEQ multiplex PCR was the method, and the copy in TCRdb shows in-frame clones only, minus some. The sample shows tens of thousands of clones, 92% of them seen only once. V gave up 6 bases and J gave up 5 bases, with 20 bases separating them. The CDR3 has 15 amino acids. Germline V CDR1 and CDR2: MNHEY, SVGAGI. The sample here was CD4+ or CD8+ T cells sorted from blood, taken in a trial of the OX40 agonist ivuxolimab. The TCR sequence derives from an adult with an advanced solid tumor such as melanoma, head and neck, liver or kidney cancer. The chain employs TRBV6-5 and TRBJ2-7, with D perhaps being TRBD1 or TRBD2 (5 bases each). The CDR3 DNA follows: TGTGCCAGCAGCCCCCCCACGGGGCAGATCCACGAGCAGTACTTC. Protein sequence: CASSPPTGQIHEQYF.